This T cell receptor (beta chain) appears in the sequencing data of a study of T cell responses to AZD1222 COVID-19 vaccine. Germline V gene data show CDR1 as KGHSH and CDR2 as LQKENI. Trimming shortened V by 6 bases and J by 4 bases, and 12 bases separated the two germline ends. This CDR3 is 14 amino acids long. Repertoires were generated with immunoSEQ multiplex PCR, while TCRdb's copy carries only in-frame clones and drops some. This sample has some 140,000 clones, with about 93% found just once. The rearrangement uses TRBV18 and TRBJ2-2; TRBD1 might be the D (6 bases). The clonotype comes from an adult who received the AZD1222 COVID-19 vaccine. The source was peripheral blood, collected 28 days after the second AZD1222 dose. The DNA for the CDR3 is TGTGCCAGCTCCCAGCACAGGGTCACCGGGGAGCTGTTTTTT. This translates into CASSQHRVTGELFF.